The 17 T cell receptor beta chains in this list originate from one sample, sequenced in a study of early T cells in non-severe SARS-CoV-2 infection. TCRdb itself ran the 5' RACE reads through MiXCR, one entry per CDR3 protein. The sample records about 36,000 distinct CDR3 sequences, less than 7% being singletons. This specimen was whole blood, taken at baseline. These receptors came from an adult who was a healthcare worker with PCR-confirmed SARS-CoV-2 infection or an uninfected control (not recorded which).

CDR3 sequence (DNA): TGCGCCAGCAGCGCTGGAACAGGGGGCAGCAACTATGGCTACACCTTC. Protein: CASSAGTGGSNYGYTF. The rearrangement uses TRBV5-1 and TRBJ1-2; 9 nucleotides agree with TRBD1. J lost 2 bases, V lost 4 bases, and 9 bases had no gene match. The CDR3 is 16 amino acids. CDR1 is SGHRS and CDR2 is YFSETQ in the germline V gene.

This clonotype was detected only a few times. The chain employs TRBV9 and TRBJ2-5; D might be TRBD1 or TRBD2, each matching 5 bases. The CDR3 sequence is 15 residues long. Deletions cut 0 bases from V and 5 bases from J, with 14 bases between. Germline V CDR1 and CDR2: SGDLS, YYNGEE. The CDR3 loop is CASSVAGAPTETQYF. The CDR3 coding sequence is TGTGCCAGCAGCGTAGCCGGGGCCCCCACGGAGACCCAGTACTTC.

In its sample, this clonotype was seen a few times. The rearrangement joins TRBV9 to TRBJ1-2; D not certain. Germline CDR1 is SGDLS and CDR2 is YYNGEE. V was shortened by 3 bases and J by 0 bases, with 15 bases between the two germline ends. The CDR3 length is 16 residues. The CDR3 nucleotides are TGTGCCAGCAGCGCCCCGTCTTTTGGAGCTAACTATGGCTACACCTTC. It is translated as CASSAPSFGANYGYTF.

The rearrangement links TRBV20-1 to TRBJ1-1; D unresolved. CDR3 length: 14 residues. Germline CDR1 DFQATT, CDR2 SNEGSKA (reference sequence). Trimming left V 6 bases short and J 2 bases short, with 16 bases between. The CDR3 coding sequence is TGCAGTGCCCCTAAGCAGGCGGGAAACACTGAAGCTTTCTTT. Residues: CSAPKQAGNTEAFF.

At least ten counts were recorded for this clonotype. V and J are TRBV5-1 and TRBJ1-5; maybe TRBD1 (6 bases). Germline CDR1 SGHRS, CDR2 YFSETQ. V gave up 1 base and J gave up 7 bases, with 12 bases separating them. This CDR3 region has 14 residues. CDR3 DNA: TGCGCCAGCAGCTTGAGGGCAGGGGAACAGCCCCAGCATTTT. It specifies CASSLRAGEQPQHF.

This clonotype was seen many times. The V gene is TRBV9, the J gene TRBJ2-7; weak D call: TRBD1 (6 bases). Trimming stripped 4 bases from V and 6 bases from J, with 23 bases between. CDR1 and CDR2 from the germline V gene are SGDLS and YYNGEE. The CDR3 covers 16 residues. The CDR3 reads CASSPYSDSSRAEQYF. The CDR3 region has the DNA TGTGCCAGCAGCCCCTACTCGGACAGTTCGAGGGCCGAGCAGTACTTC.

This clonotype was counted at least ten times. The chain has TRBV6-6 and TRBJ1-1, with 7 bases fitting TRBD1. Germline trimming cut 11 bases from V and 0 bases from J; bases unmatched to any gene: 6. The CDR3 has 13 amino acids. Looked up from germline, CDR1 is MNHNY and CDR2 is SVGAGI (reference sequence). CDR3 sequence reads: CAARDRMNTEAFF. CDR3 nucleotides: TGTGCCGCCCGGGACAGAATGAACACTGAAGCTTTCTTT.

The sample holds a few counts of this clonotype. V is TRBV3-1 and J is TRBJ1-5, with TRBD1 identical over 8 bases. CDR3 length: 15 residues. V lost 1 base and J lost 3; bases outside the gene matches: 2. From germline, CDR1 is LGHDT and CDR2 YNNKEL (reference sequence). CDR3 region: CASSQGQGINQPQHF. The CDR3 DNA reads as TGTGCCAGCAGCCAAGGACAGGGGATCAATCAGCCCCAGCATTTT.

At least ten counts were recorded for this clonotype. This sequence joins TRBV28 and TRBJ2-1; TRBD1 or TRBD2 may be the D gene (5 bases each). Germline V gene lookup returns CDR1 MDHEN and CDR2 SYDVKM. The CDR3 has 12 amino acids. V was cut by 4 bases and J by 12 bases, with 13 bases left in between. The CDR3 loop is CASSSERGRQFF. Written as DNA, the CDR3 is TGTGCCAGCAGTTCGGAGAGGGGACGGCAGTTCTTC. Combining the CDR3 with reference TRBV28 and TRBJ2-1 gives the whole variable domain DVKVTQSSRYLVKRTGEKVFLECVQDMDHENMFWYRQDPGLGLRLIYFSYDVKMKEKGDIPEGYSVSREKKERFSLILESASTNQTSMYLCASSSERGRQFFGPGTRLTVL.

This clonotype was seen more than once but under ten times. This chain connects TRBV6-5 to TRBJ2-5; D is perhaps TRBD2 (6 bases). The CDR3 is made up of 14 amino acids. With 2 bases removed from V and 1 base from J, the gap between germline ends came to 8 bases. Germline V CDR1 and CDR2: MNHEY, SVGAGI. CDR3 residues: CASSYLSGQETQYF. The CDR3 DNA follows: TGTGCCAGCAGTTACCTTAGCGGCCAAGAGACCCAGTACTTC.

The CDR3 loop reads CASSQVRGLGNEKLFF. For the CDR3, the DNA is TGTGCCAGCAGCCAAGTCCGGGGGCTCGGTAATGAAAAACTGTTTTTT. This chain uses TRBV14 with TRBJ1-4; D is perhaps TRBD1 (6 bases). Germline V gives CDR1 SGHDN, CDR2 FVKESK. This CDR3 has 16 residues. V was pared by 1 base and J by 4 bases, with 13 bases between.

The chain joins TRBV18 to TRBJ2-3; 8 bases align to TRBD2. Germline values: CDR1 KGHSH, CDR2 LQKENI. The CDR3 covers 16 residues. Germline trimming cut 6 bases from V and 6 bases from J; bases unmatched to any gene: 14. This CDR3 is CASSLSQRERIDTQYF. The CDR3 DNA follows: TGTGCCAGCTCCCTTTCCCAGCGGGAGCGGATCGATACGCAGTATTTT.

In DNA form, the CDR3 reads TGTGCCAGTAGTCTAGGACAGGGGGCGATTTCCTACGAGCAGTACTTC. This translates into CASSLGQGAISYEQYF. V gene TRBV19 combines with J gene TRBJ2-7; 11 nucleotides agree with TRBD1. This CDR3 contains 16 residues. Germline V CDR1 and CDR2: LNHDA, SQIVND (reference sequence). The ends lost 5 bases at V and 1 base at J; junction bases unmatched: 7.

The CDR3 sequence: CASSKGASGRAVGELFF. CDR3 DNA: TGTGCCAGCAGCAAAGGTGCTAGCGGGAGGGCCGTCGGGGAGCTGTTTTTT. This chain links TRBV21-1 with TRBJ2-2; TRBD2, as called in the table, went unchecked against the DNA. TRBV21-1 is described as a pseudogene. This CDR3 has 17 residues.

This clonotype has at least ten counts. This chain uses TRBV6-1 with TRBJ2-5; D may be TRBD2 (6 bases). Germline V gives CDR1 MNHNS, CDR2 SASEGT. The V and J ends lost 0 bases and 3 bases respectively, with 8 bases between them. There are 14 residues in the CDR3. In nucleotides, the CDR3 is TGTGCCAGCAGTGAAGCGTGGAGGGAAGAGACCCAGTACTTC. Protein sequence: CASSEAWREETQYF.

The chain couples TRBV7-2 to TRBJ1-4; no definite D call. The germline gives CDR1 SGHTA, CDR2 FQGNSA. The CDR3 extends over 15 amino acids. V gave up 5 bases and J gave up 8 bases, with 18 bases separating them. The CDR3 DNA follows: TGTGCCAGCAGCGTAGACGGAAGGTTGAGCGAAAAACTGTTTTTT. Amino acid sequence: CASSVDGRLSEKLFF.

The chain combines TRBV18 with TRBJ1-5, with a weak D call TRBD1 (6 bases). This CDR3 has 14 amino acids. The V and J ends lost 2 bases and 3 bases respectively, with 8 bases between them. The germline gives CDR1 KGHSH, CDR2 LQKENI. The CDR3 sequence is CASSPRQVNQPQHF. The CDR3 nucleotides read TGTGCCAGCTCACCAAGACAGGTCAATCAGCCCCAGCATTTT.